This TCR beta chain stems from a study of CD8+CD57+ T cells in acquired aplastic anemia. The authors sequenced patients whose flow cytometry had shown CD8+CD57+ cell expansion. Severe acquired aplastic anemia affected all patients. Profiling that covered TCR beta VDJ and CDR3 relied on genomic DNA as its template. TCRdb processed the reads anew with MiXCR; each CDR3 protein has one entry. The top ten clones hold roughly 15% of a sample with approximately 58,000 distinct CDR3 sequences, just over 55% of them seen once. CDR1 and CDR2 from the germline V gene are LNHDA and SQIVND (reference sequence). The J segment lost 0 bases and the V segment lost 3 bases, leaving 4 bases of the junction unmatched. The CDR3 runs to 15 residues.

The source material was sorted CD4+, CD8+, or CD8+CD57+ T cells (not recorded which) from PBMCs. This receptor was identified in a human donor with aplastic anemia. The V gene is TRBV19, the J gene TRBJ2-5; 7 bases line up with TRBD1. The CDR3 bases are TGTGCCAGTAGTATCGGGACAGCCTACCAAGAGACCCAGTACTTC. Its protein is CASSIGTAYQETQYF. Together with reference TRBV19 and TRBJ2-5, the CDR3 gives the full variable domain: DGGITQSPKYLFRKEGQNVTLSCEQNLNHDAMYWYRQDPGQGLRLIYYSQIVNDFQKGDIAEGYSVSREKKESFPLTVTSAQKNPTAFYLCASSIGTAYQETQYFGPGTRLLVL.